These 6 T cell receptor beta chains originate from one sample sequenced in a study of technical replicates of blood from four donors. The assay was immunoSEQ multiplex PCR, and TCRdb's table has in-frame clones only and misses some. The top ten hold approximately 5.4% of the sample, which has approximately 59,000 clones, 75% to 90% seen once. The sequencing sample was made of PBMCs. These receptors came from a human donor in good health. Some clones in this sample may be carry-over from other donors' samples.

The chain couples TRBV19 to TRBJ2-1; maybe TRBD2 (6 bases). Germline V gene sequence: CDR1 LNHDA, CDR2 SQIVND (reference sequence). Trimming stripped 5 bases from V and 0 bases from J, with 14 bases between. The CDR3 has 16 amino acids. This CDR3 reads CASSVRFGSSYNEQFF. The CDR3 DNA is TGTGCCAGTAGTGTAAGATTCGGGAGCTCCTACAATGAGCAGTTCTTC.

The chain combines TRBV7-8 with TRBJ1-1; no clear D. Trimming removed 2 bases from V and 2 bases from J, with 12 bases in between. Germline V gene data show CDR1 as SGHVS and CDR2 as FQNEAQ. The CDR3 extends over 15 amino acids. CDR3 nucleotides: TGTGCCAGCAGCTTATCTGGAGTGGCAAACACTGAAGCTTTCTTT. It translates to CASSLSGVANTEAFF.

The chain uses TRBV7-2 and TRBJ2-3, with D possibly matching TRBD2 (5 bases). Per germline, CDR1 SGHTA and CDR2 FQGNSA. The CDR3 covers 16 residues. V gave up 5 bases and J gave up 2 bases, with 17 bases separating them. CDR3 nucleotide sequence: TGTGCCAGCAGCCGTAGCGCCGGCCAAATCACAGATACGCAGTATTTT. It encodes CASSRSAGQITDTQYF.

V is TRBV29-1 and J is TRBJ2-7, with 8 positions matching TRBD1. This CDR3 comprises 13 residues. With V trimmed by 7 bases and J by 7 bases, 12 bases remained unmatched. Germline CDR1 SQVTM, CDR2 ANQGSEA. CDR3 sequence reads: CSANGQGLGEQYF. The DNA for the CDR3 is TGCAGCGCCAACGGACAGGGATTGGGGGAGCAGTACTTC.

The chain joins TRBV9 to TRBJ2-3; tentatively, D is TRBD2 (5 bases). The V gene's germline CDR1 is SGDLS and CDR2 YYNGEE. The CDR3 runs 15 residues. V was pared by 0 bases and J by 2 bases, with 10 bases between. The chain's CDR3 is CASSVGGQTTDTQYF. In DNA, the CDR3 is TGTGCCAGCAGCGTAGGAGGGCAGACCACAGATACGCAGTATTTT.

This clone is a singleton in its sample. The V and J genes are TRBV19 and TRBJ1-5; TRBD1 agrees at 8 bases. The J segment lost 1 base and the V segment lost 3 bases, leaving 8 bases of the junction unmatched. The length of the CDR3 is 17 residues. In germline, CDR1 is LNHDA, CDR2 SQIVND (reference sequence). The CDR3 loop reads CASSIHATGGSNQPQHF. CDR3 in DNA: TGTGCCAGTAGTATCCACGCCACAGGGGGAAGCAATCAGCCCCAGCATTTT.